Sequencing of this T cell receptor (beta chain) was carried out in a study of CD8 T cells in Susac syndrome. When the RNA was reverse transcribed, random hexamers were used with an input of roughly 0.5 to 1 ug. MiXCR was run by TCRdb on the immunoSEQ multiplex PCR reads, yielding one entry per CDR3 protein. The sample holds some 260,000 distinct CDR3 sequences, about 88% seen once. CDR1 is SGHRS, CDR2 YFSETQ, per germline. This CDR3 is 14 amino acids long. V was cut by 6 bases and J by 5 bases, with 17 bases left in between. Sequencing input: CD8+ T cells from PBMCs. The V and J genes are TRBV5-1 and TRBJ2-5; tentatively, D is TRBD1 (6 bases). This clonotype was sampled from a human donor with multiple sclerosis. CDR3 amino acids: CASKGDLRGETQYF. CDR3 nucleotides: TGCGCCAGCAAAGGGGACCTAAGGGGGGAGACCCAGTACTTC.